A selection of T cell receptor beta chains follows, all from one sample in a study of T-cell memory formation after mild COVID-19. TCRdb redid the calling of the 5' RACE reads with MiXCR, one entry per CDR3 protein. The top ten hold approximately 23% of the sample, which has 250,000 to 300,000 distinct CDR3 sequences, 7% to 10% seen once. Specimen: PBMCs or a T cell subset sorted from them (not recorded which). Receptor source: a man aged 18 to 30 who had mild COVID-19 (a few samples of this study predate the infection). Cell type and time point are not known. CDR3s include the opening cysteine and the closing phenylalanine or tryptophan. D genes are given only for firm matches. Size values are once, few and many counts, or a class for expanded clones, and some rows have none.

>TRBV12-3/TRBV12-4|few|TRBJ2-5|-
TGTGCCAGCAGTTACAGGGTTGGGGAGACCCAGTACTTC
CASSYRVGETQYF
>TRBV4-1|few|TRBJ1-5|-
TGCGCCAGCAGCTCCAACTCGGACAGCAATCAGCCCCAGCATTTT
CASSSNSDSNQPQHF
>TRBV7-9|few|TRBJ2-3|TRBD2
TGTGCCAGCAGCGGAGGACTAGCGGGGGGAAGCACAGATACGCAGTATTTT
CASSGGLAGGSTDTQYF
>TRBV7-9|-|TRBJ2-3|TRBD1
TGTGCCAGCAGCCCAGGGACAGCTGATACCACAGATACGCAGTATTTT
CASSPGTADTTDTQYF
>TRBV6-1|few|TRBJ2-7|TRBD1
TGTGCCAGCAGTGGAAGCCTCCTAGGACAGGTGGGCTCCTACGAGCAGTACTTC
CASSGSLLGQVGSYEQYF
>TRBV29-1|many|TRBJ2-5|-
TGCAGCGTTGACAGGGGTCGGGAGACCCAGTACTTC
CSVDRGRETQYF
>TRBV6-2/TRBV6-3|few|TRBJ2-5|-
TGTGCCAGCAGTTACTCCTACCAAGAGACCCAGTACTTC
CASSYSYQETQYF
>TRBV20-1|-|TRBJ1-2|-
TGCAGTGCTAGAGATTCGGAAACAGTTTATGGCTACACCTTC
CSARDSETVYGYTF
>TRBV18|few|TRBJ2-7|TRBD1
TGTGCCAGCTCACCCCGAAATTCGGACAGGGGTGGAGGGTACGAGCAGTACTTC
CASSPRNSDRGGGYEQYF
>TRBV11-2|-|TRBJ1-1|TRBD1
TGTGCCAGCAGCCCTGGCAGGACAGGGGGCACTGAAGCTTTCTTT
CASSPGRTGGTEAFF
>TRBV4-1|few|TRBJ1-2|-
TGCGCCAGCAGCCAAGGCCGACAGCCCAACTATGGCTACACCTTC
CASSQGRQPNYGYTF
>TRBV19|few|TRBJ1-2|-
TGTGCCAGTAGTATATCAGGGAGAGCGGGCTACACCTTC
CASSISGRAGYTF
>TRBV5-1|-|TRBJ2-5|-
TGCGCCAGCAGCTTTCCCACCGGGACACTCCAAGAGACCCAGTACTTC
CASSFPTGTLQETQYF
>TRBV7-3|-|TRBJ1-1|-
TGTGCCAGCAGCCCCGGAGGCTGGGATAAAAGCCTCACTGAAGCTTTCTTT
CASSPGGWDKSLTEAFF
>TRBV27|few|TRBJ2-3|-
TGTGCCAGCAGTCCGGACAGCTCAGATACGCAGTATTTT
CASSPDSSDTQYF
>TRBV28|few|TRBJ1-2|-
TGTGCCAGCAGTTTGGCCGGATACTATGGCTACACCTTC
CASSLAGYYGYTF
>TRBV7-9|-|TRBJ1-1|-
TGTGCCAGCAGCTCCCAGGATGGTACTGAAGCTTTCTTT
CASSSQDGTEAFF
>TRBV6-5|many|TRBJ1-1|-
TGTGCCAGCAGTTACGATGCGGGGGCGCTAGGTGAAGCTTTCTTT
CASSYDAGALGEAFF
>TRBV12-3/TRBV12-4|-|TRBJ1-2|-
TGTGCCAGCAGTTTGGGCGCTGGCTACACCTTC
CASSLGAGYTF
>TRBV20-1|-|TRBJ1-5|-
TGCAGTGCTAGAGATTTTGCAGGGGAGAAGAATCAGCCCCAGCATTTT
CSARDFAGEKNQPQHF